This T cell receptor (beta chain) was observed in a study of cytomegalovirus exposure and HLA in healthy donors. This PCR relied on a set of 60 Vbeta primers and 13 Jbeta primers. TCRdb's copy holds only in-frame clones and misses some; the assay was immunoSEQ multiplex PCR. Among approximately 140,000 clones, around 80% were seen once, and the ten largest hold about 4%. This CDR3 contains 17 residues. Germline V gene sequence: CDR1 SGHRS, CDR2 YFSETQ. The germline V and J ends were trimmed by 0 bases and 7 bases, with 17 bases remaining between them. What was sequenced was PBMCs. This sequence was found in a woman aged 40 to 50 in good health and CMV-seronegative. This sequence joins TRBV5-1 and TRBJ1-6, with D perhaps matching TRBD1 (5 bases). CDR3 loop: CASSLARGGGENSPLHF. The DNA for the CDR3 is TGCGCCAGCAGCTTGGCCCGGGGGGGTGGGGAAAATTCACCCCTCCACTTT.